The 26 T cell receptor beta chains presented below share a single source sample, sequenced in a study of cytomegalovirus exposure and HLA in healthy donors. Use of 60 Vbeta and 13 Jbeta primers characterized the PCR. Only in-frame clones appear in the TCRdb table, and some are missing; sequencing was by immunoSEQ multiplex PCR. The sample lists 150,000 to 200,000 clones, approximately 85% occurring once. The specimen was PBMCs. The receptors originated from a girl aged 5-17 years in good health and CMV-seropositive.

The DNA for the CDR3 is TGTGCCAGCAGACAACTTCCGGGACAGGGGATAGAGACCCAGTACTTC. Its protein is CASRQLPGQGIETQYF. The chain is built from TRBV27 and TRBJ2-5; 10 bases are a match to TRBD1. V lost 6 bases, J lost 4 bases, and 11 bases stayed unmatched. CDR1 and CDR2 (germline): MNHEY, SMNVEV (reference sequence). The CDR3 covers 16 residues.

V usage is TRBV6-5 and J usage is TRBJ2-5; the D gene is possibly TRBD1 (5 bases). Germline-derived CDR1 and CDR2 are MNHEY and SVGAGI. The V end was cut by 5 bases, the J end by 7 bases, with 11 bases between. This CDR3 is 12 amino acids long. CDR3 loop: CASSLIQGTQYF. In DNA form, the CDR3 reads TGTGCCAGCAGTCTCATCCAGGGGACCCAGTACTTC.

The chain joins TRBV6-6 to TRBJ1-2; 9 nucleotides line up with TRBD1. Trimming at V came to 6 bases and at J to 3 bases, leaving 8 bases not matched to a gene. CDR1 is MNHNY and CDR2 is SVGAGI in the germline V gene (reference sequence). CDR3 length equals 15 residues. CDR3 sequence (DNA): TGTGCCAGCAGCCTTACAGGGGGCGGAGACTATGGCTACACCTTC. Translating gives CASSLTGGGDYGYTF.

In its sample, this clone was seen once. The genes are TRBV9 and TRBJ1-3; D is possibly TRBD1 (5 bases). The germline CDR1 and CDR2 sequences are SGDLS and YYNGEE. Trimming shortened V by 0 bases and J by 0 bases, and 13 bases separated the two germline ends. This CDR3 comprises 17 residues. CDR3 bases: TGTGCCAGCAGCGTAGGTGGGGCAGGCCGCTCTGGAAACACCATATATTTT. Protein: CASSVGGAGRSGNTIYF.

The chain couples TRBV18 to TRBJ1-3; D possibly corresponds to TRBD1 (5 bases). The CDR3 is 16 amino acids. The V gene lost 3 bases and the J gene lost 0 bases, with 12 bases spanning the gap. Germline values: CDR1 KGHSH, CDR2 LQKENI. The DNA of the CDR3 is TGTGCCAGCTCACCGGACATTTTGGTCTCTGGAAACACCATATATTTT. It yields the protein CASSPDILVSGNTIYF.

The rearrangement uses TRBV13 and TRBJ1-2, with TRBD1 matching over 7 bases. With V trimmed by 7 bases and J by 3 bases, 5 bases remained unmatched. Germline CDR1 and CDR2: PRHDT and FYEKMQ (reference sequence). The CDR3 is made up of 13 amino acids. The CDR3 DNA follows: TGTGCCAGCACAAAAAGGGGGCACTATGGCTACACCTTC. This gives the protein CASTKRGHYGYTF.

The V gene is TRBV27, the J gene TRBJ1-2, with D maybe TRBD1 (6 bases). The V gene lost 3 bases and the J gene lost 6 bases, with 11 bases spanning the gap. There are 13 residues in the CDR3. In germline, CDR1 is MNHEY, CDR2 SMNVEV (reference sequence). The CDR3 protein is CASSFRGTNGYTF. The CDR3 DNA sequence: TGTGCCAGCAGTTTTCGAGGGACAAATGGCTACACCTTC.

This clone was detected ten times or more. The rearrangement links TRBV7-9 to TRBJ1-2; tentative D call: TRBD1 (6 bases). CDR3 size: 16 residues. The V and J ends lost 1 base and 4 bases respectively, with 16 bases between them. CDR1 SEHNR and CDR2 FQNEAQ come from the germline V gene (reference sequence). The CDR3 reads CASSLGGRGSGYGYTF. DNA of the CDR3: TGTGCCAGCAGCTTAGGTGGCAGGGGTTCTGGCTATGGCTACACCTTC.

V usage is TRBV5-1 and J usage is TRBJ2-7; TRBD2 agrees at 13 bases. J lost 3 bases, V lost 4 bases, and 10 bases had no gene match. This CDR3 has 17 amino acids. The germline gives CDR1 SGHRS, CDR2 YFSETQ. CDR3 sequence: CASSPGFGLAGDYEQYF. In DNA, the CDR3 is TGCGCCAGCAGCCCCGGGTTCGGACTAGCGGGGGACTACGAGCAGTACTTC.

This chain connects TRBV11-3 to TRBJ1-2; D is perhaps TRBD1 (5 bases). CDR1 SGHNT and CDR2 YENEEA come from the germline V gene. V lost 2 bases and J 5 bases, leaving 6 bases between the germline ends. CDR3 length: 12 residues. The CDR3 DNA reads TGTGCCAGCAGCTTAAGGGGTTATGGCTACACCTTC. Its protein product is CASSLRGYGYTF.

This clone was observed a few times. CDR3 DNA sequence: TGTGCCAGCAGTCCCCCGCAGGGGGTAGGCACCGGGGAGCTGTTTTTT. Translating gives CASSPPQGVGTGELFF. The chain combines TRBV27 with TRBJ2-2; 7 bases agree with TRBD1. CDR1 MNHEY and CDR2 SMNVEV come from the germline V gene (reference sequence). Trimming took 5 bases from V and 4 from J; bases not matched to a gene: 10. The CDR3 runs to 16 residues.

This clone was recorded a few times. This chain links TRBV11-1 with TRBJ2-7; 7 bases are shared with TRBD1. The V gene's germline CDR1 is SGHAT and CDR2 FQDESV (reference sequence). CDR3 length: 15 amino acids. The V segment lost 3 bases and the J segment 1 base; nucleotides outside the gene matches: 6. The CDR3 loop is CASSLLDRESYEQYF. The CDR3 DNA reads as TGTGCCAGCAGCTTGCTCGACAGGGAGTCCTACGAGCAGTACTTC.

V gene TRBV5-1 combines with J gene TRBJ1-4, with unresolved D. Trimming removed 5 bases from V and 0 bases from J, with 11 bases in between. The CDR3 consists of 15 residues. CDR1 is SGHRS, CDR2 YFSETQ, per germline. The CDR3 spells CASRQVIATNEKLFF. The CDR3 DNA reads TGCGCCAGCAGGCAGGTCATAGCAACTAATGAAAAACTGTTTTTT.

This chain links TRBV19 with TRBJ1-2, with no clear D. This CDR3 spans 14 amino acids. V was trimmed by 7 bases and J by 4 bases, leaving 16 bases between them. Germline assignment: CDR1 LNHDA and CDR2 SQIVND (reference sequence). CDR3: CASTVGAEVYGYTF. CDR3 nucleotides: TGTGCCAGTACCGTTGGCGCTGAGGTCTATGGCTACACCTTC.

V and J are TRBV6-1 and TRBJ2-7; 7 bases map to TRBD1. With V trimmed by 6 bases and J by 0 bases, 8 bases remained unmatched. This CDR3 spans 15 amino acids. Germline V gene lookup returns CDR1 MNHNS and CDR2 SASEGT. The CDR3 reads CASRQYRDSSYEQYF. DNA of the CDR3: TGTGCCAGCAGGCAATACCGGGACAGCTCCTACGAGCAGTACTTC.

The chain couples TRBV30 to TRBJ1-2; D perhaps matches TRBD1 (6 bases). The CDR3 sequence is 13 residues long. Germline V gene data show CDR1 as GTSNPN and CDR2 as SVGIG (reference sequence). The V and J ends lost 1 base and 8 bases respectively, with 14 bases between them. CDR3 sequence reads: CAWSEGQGTGYTF. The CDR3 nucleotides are TGTGCCTGGAGTGAGGGGCAGGGGACCGGCTACACCTTC.

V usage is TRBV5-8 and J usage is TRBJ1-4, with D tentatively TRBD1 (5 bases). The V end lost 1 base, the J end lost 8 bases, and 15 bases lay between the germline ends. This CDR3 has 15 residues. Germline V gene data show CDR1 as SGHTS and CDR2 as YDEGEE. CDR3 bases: TGTGCCAGCAGCTTGAAGGTGGGGCGGAAAGAAAAACTGTTTTTT. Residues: CASSLKVGRKEKLFF.

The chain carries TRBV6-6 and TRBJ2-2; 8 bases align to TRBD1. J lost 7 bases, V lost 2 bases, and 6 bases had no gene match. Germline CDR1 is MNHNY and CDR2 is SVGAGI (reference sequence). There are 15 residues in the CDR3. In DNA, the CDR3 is TGTGCCAGCAGTTACCTCACAGGGGGTGGCGGGGAGCTGTTTTTT. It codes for CASSYLTGGGGELFF.

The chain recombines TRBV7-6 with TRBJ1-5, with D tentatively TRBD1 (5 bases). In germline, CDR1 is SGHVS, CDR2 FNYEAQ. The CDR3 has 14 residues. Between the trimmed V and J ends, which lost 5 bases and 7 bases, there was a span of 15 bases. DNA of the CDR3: TGTGCCAGCAGCCCGGGTCAGGGCGCGCAGCCCCAGCATTTT. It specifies CASSPGQGAQPQHF.

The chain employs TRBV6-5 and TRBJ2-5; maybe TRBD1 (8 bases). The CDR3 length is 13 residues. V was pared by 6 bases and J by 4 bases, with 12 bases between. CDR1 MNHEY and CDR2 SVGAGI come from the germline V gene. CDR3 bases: TGTGCCAGCAGGAGCGGGACAGGAGAGACCCAGTACTTC. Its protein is CASRSGTGETQYF.

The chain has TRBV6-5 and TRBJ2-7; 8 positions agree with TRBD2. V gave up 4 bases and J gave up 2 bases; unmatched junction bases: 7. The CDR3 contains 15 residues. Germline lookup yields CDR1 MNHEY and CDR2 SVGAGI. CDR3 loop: CASSSESGGPYEQYF. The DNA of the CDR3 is TGTGCCAGCAGTTCCGAAAGCGGGGGCCCCTACGAGCAGTACTTC.

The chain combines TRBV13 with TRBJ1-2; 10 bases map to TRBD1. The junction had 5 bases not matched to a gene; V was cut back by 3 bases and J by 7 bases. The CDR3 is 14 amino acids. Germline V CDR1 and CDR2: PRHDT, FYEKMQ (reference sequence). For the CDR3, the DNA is TGTGCCAGCAGCTTCTGGACAGGGGGACGTGGCTACACCTTC. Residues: CASSFWTGGRGYTF. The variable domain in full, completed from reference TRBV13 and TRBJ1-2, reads AAGVIQSPRHLIKEKRETATLKCYPIPRHDTVYWYQQGPGQDPQFLISFYEKMQSDKGSIPDRFSAQQFSDYHSELNMSSLELGDSALYFCASSFWTGGRGYTFGSGTRLTVV.

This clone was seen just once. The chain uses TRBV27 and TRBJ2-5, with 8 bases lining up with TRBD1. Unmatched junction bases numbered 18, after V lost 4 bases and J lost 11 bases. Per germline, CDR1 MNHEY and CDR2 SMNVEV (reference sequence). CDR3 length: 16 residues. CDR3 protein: CASSSALRDRLFRQYF. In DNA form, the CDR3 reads TGTGCCAGCAGTTCCGCCCTTCGGGACAGGTTGTTTCGGCAGTACTTC.

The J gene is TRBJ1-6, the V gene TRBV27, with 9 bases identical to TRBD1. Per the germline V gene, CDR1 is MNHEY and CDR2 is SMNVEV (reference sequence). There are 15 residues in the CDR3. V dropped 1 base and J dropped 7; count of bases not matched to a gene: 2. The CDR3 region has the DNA TGTGCCAGCAGTTTATACAGGGGGCCGAATTCACCCCTCCACTTT. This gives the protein CASSLYRGPNSPLHF.

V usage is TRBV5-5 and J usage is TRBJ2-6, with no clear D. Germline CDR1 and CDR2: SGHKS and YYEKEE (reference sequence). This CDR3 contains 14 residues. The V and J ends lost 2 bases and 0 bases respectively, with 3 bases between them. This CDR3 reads CASSLLSGANVLTF. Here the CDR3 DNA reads TGTGCCAGCAGCTTACTCTCTGGGGCCAACGTCCTGACTTTC.

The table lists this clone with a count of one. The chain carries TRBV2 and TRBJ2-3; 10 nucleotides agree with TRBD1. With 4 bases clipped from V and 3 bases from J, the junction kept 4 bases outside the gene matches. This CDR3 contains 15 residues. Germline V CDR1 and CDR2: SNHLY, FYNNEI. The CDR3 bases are TGTGCCAGCAGTGTCACGGGACAGGGGACAGATACGCAGTATTTT. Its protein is CASSVTGQGTDTQYF.